Described below is a single TCR beta chain sequence and its context. These data come from a study of CD8 T cells in Susac syndrome. A quantity of about 0.5 to 1 ug RNA underwent reverse transcription using random hexamers. Using its own MiXCR run on the immunoSEQ multiplex PCR reads, TCRdb lists one record per CDR3 protein. The data contain some 90,000 distinct CDR3 sequences, approximately 92% of them singletons. Trimming left V 0 bases short and J 0 bases short, with 9 bases between. The CDR3 has 15 amino acids. The sequence was obtained from a human donor in good health. The sample taken for sequencing was CD8+ T cells from PBMCs. The V and J genes are TRBV23-1 and TRBJ2-7; D call uncertain. TRBV23-1 is an ORF for which the function is uncertain. CDR3 sequence (DNA): TGCGCCAGCAGTCAATCGGGCATTCGCTCCTACGAGCAGTACTTC. Translated, it gives CASSQSGIRSYEQYF.